Following are 21 T cell receptor beta chains from one sample sequenced in a study of T cell responses to AZD1222 COVID-19 vaccine. This table comes from immunoSEQ multiplex PCR, and its TCRdb copy is limited to in-frame clones, with some not included. The sample has approximately 110,000 clones, around 85% seen once; the top ten hold almost 4.5%. Material: peripheral blood, obtained 28 days after the second AZD1222 dose. These receptors were taken from an adult who received the AZD1222 COVID-19 vaccine.

The chain links TRBV6-1 to TRBJ2-1, with D unclear. CDR3 length equals 11 residues. Per germline, CDR1 MNHNS and CDR2 SASEGT. V dropped 1 base and J dropped 8 bases, with 3 bases sitting between them. The CDR3 bases are TGTGCCAGCAGTGAAGTGTATGAGCAGTTCTTC. Its protein product is CASSEVYEQFF.

The chain joins TRBV5-4 to TRBJ1-3; TRBD1 aligns across 9 bases. This CDR3 region has 17 residues. J gave up 0 bases and V 4 bases, and 8 bases lay outside the gene matches. CDR1 is SGHNT and CDR2 is YYREEE in the germline V gene (reference sequence). CDR3 in amino acids: CASSPGGTGSSGNTIYF. The DNA of the CDR3 is TGTGCCAGCAGCCCGGGGGGGACAGGGAGCTCTGGAAACACCATATATTTT.

This rearrangement joins TRBV30 to TRBJ1-5; no clear D. Germline-derived CDR1 and CDR2 are GTSNPN and SVGIG (reference sequence). Trimming removed 4 bases from V and 4 bases from J, with 14 bases in between. The CDR3 has 14 amino acids. The CDR3 region is CAWNVESPNQPQHF. CDR3 sequence (DNA): TGTGCCTGGAATGTGGAAAGTCCTAATCAGCCCCAGCATTTT.

This sequence joins TRBV6-5 and TRBJ1-6; 9 bases map to TRBD1. The J segment lost 7 bases and the V segment lost 10 bases, leaving 5 bases of the junction unmatched. CDR1 is MNHEY and CDR2 is SVGAGI in the germline V gene. The CDR3 contains 13 residues. CDR3 DNA: TGTGCCACCTTGGACAGGGGAAATTCACCCCTCCACTTT. This translates into CATLDRGNSPLHF.

The chain links TRBV6-1 to TRBJ1-5, with 7 bases that match TRBD1. V was clipped by 0 bases and J by 10 bases; unmatched bases: 12. Germline-derived CDR1 and CDR2 are MNHNS and SASEGT. This CDR3 comprises 16 residues. This chain's CDR3 is CASSEAVYRGRRPQHF. CDR3 DNA sequence: TGTGCCAGCAGTGAAGCTGTCTACAGGGGCCGTAGACCCCAGCATTTT.

The chain is built from TRBV6-5 and TRBJ1-6; possible D gene TRBD1, 5 bases. The CDR3 has 16 amino acids. Trimming removed 0 bases at V and 10 bases at J, with 16 bases between. Germline V gives CDR1 MNHEY, CDR2 SVGAGI. CDR3 protein: CASSYSGGVKYSPLHF. CDR3 DNA sequence: TGTGCCAGCAGTTACTCGGGGGGGGTAAAATACTCACCCCTCCACTTT.

This rearrangement joins TRBV6-1 to TRBJ2-7; 7 positions match TRBD1. The length of the CDR3 is 14 residues. Germline CDR1 is MNHNS and CDR2 is SASEGT. V shed 2 bases and J 4 bases; nucleotides not matched to a gene: 5. The CDR3 is CASSETGQYYEQYF. In DNA form, the CDR3 reads TGTGCCAGCAGTGAAACGGGACAGTATTACGAGCAGTACTTC.

This clone appeared a few times. The chain couples TRBV9 to TRBJ2-1; D not resolved. CDR1 is SGDLS and CDR2 is YYNGEE in the germline V gene. The CDR3 covers 11 residues. Trimming pared 2 bases from V and 9 bases from J, leaving 6 bases between. CDR3 region: CASSVPGEQFF. For the CDR3, the DNA is TGTGCCAGCAGCGTCCCCGGTGAGCAGTTCTTC. Looking up the rest from reference TRBV9 and TRBJ2-1 gives the full variable domain: DSGVTQTPKHLITATGQRVTLRCSPRSGDLSVYWYQQSLDQGLQFLIQYYNGEERAKGNILERFSAQQFPDLHSELNLSSLELGDSALYFCASSVPGEQFFGPGTRLTVL.

This rearrangement joins TRBV4-2 to TRBJ1-4; D might be TRBD1 (6 bases). Germline V CDR1 and CDR2: LGHNA, YNFKEQ. CDR3 size: 15 residues. The V gene lost 4 bases and the J gene lost 8 bases, with 17 bases spanning the gap. The CDR3 spells CASSLARGGGEKLFF. In DNA form, the CDR3 reads TGTGCCAGCAGCCTCGCGCGTGGGGGCGGAGAAAAACTGTTTTTT.

This clone showed up just once. The chain is built from TRBV28 and TRBJ1-6; D remains unclear. The CDR3 length is 15 residues. Germline V gives CDR1 MDHEN, CDR2 SYDVKM. The germline V and J ends were trimmed by 9 bases and 0 bases, with 12 bases remaining between them. DNA for the CDR3: TGTGCCAGTCTTACGGGGAGCTCCTATAATTCACCCCTCCACTTT. It translates to CASLTGSSYNSPLHF. The full variable domain, with the rest looked up from reference TRBV28 and TRBJ1-6, is DVKVTQSSRYLVKRTGEKVFLECVQDMDHENMFWYRQDPGLGLRLIYFSYDVKMKEKGDIPEGYSVSREKKERFSLILESASTNQTSMYLCASLTGSSYNSPLHFGNGTRLTVT.

This clone has more than one count but fewer than ten. The CDR3 DNA sequence: TGTGCCAGCAGCCAAGGAGGCTGGGCCAGGGGTTCTAACTATGGCTACACCTTC. Translation gives CASSQGGWARGSNYGYTF. This chain joins TRBV3-1 (or the pseudogene TRBV3-2) and TRBJ1-2, with D tentatively TRBD1 (6 bases). Germline V gene sequence: CDR1 LGHDT, CDR2 YNNKEL (reference sequence). Between the trimmed V and J ends, which lost 1 base and 0 bases, there was a span of 18 bases. This CDR3 comprises 18 residues.

This chain uses TRBV10-2 with TRBJ1-1; TRBD1 matches at 7 bases. Germline lookup yields CDR1 WSHSY and CDR2 SAAADI. The J segment lost 11 bases and the V segment lost 2 bases, leaving 11 bases of the junction unmatched. The CDR3 runs to 14 residues. DNA of the CDR3: TGCGCCAGCAGTGAGGCGCTGACAGGGTTGGGGGCTTTCTTT. It codes for CASSEALTGLGAFF.

The chain is built from TRBV5-4 and TRBJ2-1; D ambiguous. This CDR3 spans 13 amino acids. Deletions cut 5 bases from V and 8 bases from J, with 14 bases between. Per the germline V gene, CDR1 is SGHNT and CDR2 is YYREEE (reference sequence). CDR3 sequence (DNA): TGTGCCAGCAGACATGCGGCCTCCGATGAGCAGTTCTTC. Amino acid sequence: CASRHAASDEQFF.

This rearrangement joins TRBV28 to TRBJ1-5; 11 bases line up with TRBD1. Trimming at V came to 5 bases and at J to 7 bases, leaving 4 bases not matched to a gene. The CDR3 is 14 amino acids. From germline, CDR1 is MDHEN and CDR2 SYDVKM. The CDR3 loop is CASSGQGARQPQHF. The CDR3 DNA is TGTGCCAGCAGTGGACAGGGGGCGAGGCAGCCCCAGCATTTT. Together with reference TRBV28 and TRBJ1-5, the CDR3 gives the full variable domain: DVKVTQSSRYLVKRTGEKVFLECVQDMDHENMFWYRQDPGLGLRLIYFSYDVKMKEKGDIPEGYSVSREKKERFSLILESASTNQTSMYLCASSGQGARQPQHFGDGTRLSIL.

The chain couples TRBV15 to TRBJ1-5; D uncertain. The germline gives CDR1 LNHNV, CDR2 YYDKDF (reference sequence). The CDR3 sequence is 13 residues long. Trimming took off 5 bases at V and 5 bases at J, with 10 bases between the two ends. In nucleotides, the CDR3 is TGTGCCACCAGCGTTCAACACCATCAGCCCCAGCATTTT. It translates to CATSVQHHQPQHF.

The V call is TRBV7-3, the J call TRBJ2-3; the D gene could be TRBD1 or TRBD2 (5 bases each). This CDR3 is built from 17 residues. Trimming shortened V by 1 base and J by 2 bases, and 16 bases separated the two germline ends. In germline, CDR1 is SGHTA, CDR2 FQGTGA. CDR3 protein: CASSLSLGTPSTDTQYF. CDR3 nucleotide sequence: TGTGCCAGCAGCTTAAGTCTAGGGACCCCCTCCACAGATACGCAGTATTTT.

The chain employs TRBV29-1 and TRBJ2-3; a possible D gene is TRBD2 (6 bases). V was trimmed by 6 bases and J by 0 bases, leaving 16 bases between them. Germline CDR1 and CDR2: SQVTM and ANQGSEA. The CDR3 length is 15 residues. The CDR3 DNA follows: TGCAGCGTGGCCGGGACTCCTACTAGCACAGATACGCAGTATTTT. Protein sequence: CSVAGTPTSTDTQYF.

The rearrangement joins TRBV11-3 to TRBJ1-1, with D possibly being TRBD1 (5 bases). The V gene lost 3 bases and the J gene lost 4 bases, with 15 bases spanning the gap. The germline gives CDR1 SGHNT, CDR2 YENEEA. The CDR3 sequence is 15 residues long. CDR3 nucleotides: TGTGCCAGCAGCTTGGGCCTAGGGACTCCCACTGAAGCTTTCTTT. The encoded protein is CASSLGLGTPTEAFF.

A few counts support this clone. This chain uses TRBV21-1 with TRBJ2-1; the DNA was not used to check the table's D call, TRBD2. TRBV21-1 is a pseudogene segment. The CDR3 loop spans 14 amino acids. In DNA, the CDR3 is TGTGCCAGCAGCCAGGTGGGAGGGGACAATGAGCAGTTCTTC. Encoded protein: CASSQVGGDNEQFF.

This clone came up a few times. This sequence joins TRBV5-6 and TRBJ1-4; weak D call: TRBD1 (5 bases). Germline V gene sequence: CDR1 SGHDT, CDR2 YYEEEE. V gave up 1 base and J gave up 8 bases, with 15 bases separating them. This CDR3 comprises 15 residues. The CDR3 loop is CASSLRGPHGEKLFF. CDR3 in DNA: TGTGCCAGCAGCTTGCGGGGACCACATGGGGAAAAACTGTTTTTT.

In this sample, this clone turned up once. This chain connects TRBV3-1 (or the pseudogene TRBV3-2) to TRBJ2-6; D gene ambiguous. CDR3 length: 17 amino acids. The V end was cut by 1 base, the J end by 4 bases, with 14 bases between. Per germline, CDR1 LGHDT and CDR2 YNNKEL (reference sequence). CDR3: CASSQGFIRAGANVLTF. In DNA form, the CDR3 reads TGTGCCAGCAGCCAAGGGTTTATCCGGGCCGGGGCCAACGTCCTGACTTTC.